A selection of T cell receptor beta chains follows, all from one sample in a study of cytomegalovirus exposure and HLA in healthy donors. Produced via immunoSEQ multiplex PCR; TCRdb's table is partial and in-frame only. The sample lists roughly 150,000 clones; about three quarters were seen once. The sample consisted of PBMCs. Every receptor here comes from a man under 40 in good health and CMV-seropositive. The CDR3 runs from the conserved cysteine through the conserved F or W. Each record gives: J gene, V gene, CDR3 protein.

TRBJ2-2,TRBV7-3,CASSLRRLGAGELFF
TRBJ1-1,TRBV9,CASSSRTGLNTEAFF
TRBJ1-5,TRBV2,CASSETLYSNQPQHF
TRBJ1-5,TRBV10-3,CAISEEGTGHQPQHF
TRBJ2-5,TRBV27,CASSLSRGAGWKETQYF
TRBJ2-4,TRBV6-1,CASSLTVQYF
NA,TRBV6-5,CASSYRSRGPYEQYF
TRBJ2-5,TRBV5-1,CASSFGTSGRAAETQYF
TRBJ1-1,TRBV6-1,CASRTLGVNTEAFF
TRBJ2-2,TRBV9,CASSVSGSNTGELFF
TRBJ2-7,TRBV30,CAWSIGQNYEQYF
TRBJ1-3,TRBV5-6,CASSLSQGSGNTIYF
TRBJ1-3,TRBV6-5,CASSYSGTAGNTIYF
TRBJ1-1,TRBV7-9,CASSPDRTNTEAFF
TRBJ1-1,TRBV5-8,CARTRSGGAYTEAFF
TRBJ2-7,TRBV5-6,CASSFRRVIDYEQYF
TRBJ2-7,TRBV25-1,CASSALGTAYEQYF
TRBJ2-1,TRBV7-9,CASSSTQGTSGSYNEQFF
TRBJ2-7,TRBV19,CASSNPGRTGTYEQYF
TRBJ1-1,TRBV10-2,CASSEQGLAFF
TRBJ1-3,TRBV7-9,CASSLFQGDGNTIYF
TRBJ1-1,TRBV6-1,CASRLMNTEAFF